At least ten counts were recorded for the clone carrying this T cell receptor (beta chain). Its antigen is still unknown. The germline V gene encodes CDR1 MNHNS and CDR2 SASEGT. This CDR3 is built from 14 residues. V lost 3 bases, J lost 2 bases, and 10 bases lay in between. The data were obtained in a study of T-cell reconstitution after alpha-beta-depleted transplantation in children. General study results and limits: Several hundred rapidly expanded clones from non-depleted graft cells reportedly supplied alpha-beta T cells about two months post-transplant. Newly produced T cells mostly provided counts and TCRbeta diversity after one year, as hyperexpanded clones declined.

This sample's TCRbeta library carried unique molecular identifier barcodes. From the PCR reads, TCRdb called clonotypes with MiXCR, one entry per CDR3 protein. The sample gives 780,000 or so distinct CDR3 sequences, roughly 15% of which show up once; approximately 5% is in the top ten. This specimen consisted of PBMCs, mostly from graft donor cells, obtained 360 days after TCRalphabeta/CD19-depleted stem cell transplant. The TCR was taken from a male patient under 18 who had a stem cell transplant for acute lymphoblastic leukemia, so the T cells may come from the graft donor. V usage is TRBV6-1 and J usage is TRBJ2-5; D might be TRBD2 (5 bases). CDR3 loop: CASSDGGLQETQYF. CDR3 coding DNA: TGTGCCAGCAGTGACGGCGGACTTCAAGAGACCCAGTACTTC.